This passage covers 25 T cell receptor beta chains from one sample sequenced in a study of resident and recirculating memory T cells in vitiligo. Clones were sequenced by immunoSEQ multiplex PCR, and TCRdb holds only the in-frame ones, with some missing. The top ten clones hold just under 5% of a sample with 60,000 to 80,000 clones, just over 90% of them seen once. Sequencing was carried out using blood. The receptor source for this set is a male donor with vitiligo.

The chain joins TRBV27 to TRBJ2-6, with 11 nucleotides matching TRBD1. The J segment lost 0 bases and the V segment lost 8 bases, leaving 6 bases of the junction unmatched. Looked up from germline, CDR1 is MNHEY and CDR2 is SMNVEV (reference sequence). CDR3 length: 17 residues. CDR3 in DNA: TGTGCCAGCGGGACAGGGGGTATATTCTCTGGGGCCAACGTCCTGACTTTC. Translation: CASGTGGIFSGANVLTF. The full variable domain, with the rest looked up from reference TRBV27 and TRBJ2-6, is EAQVTQNPRYLITVTGKKLTVTCSQNMNHEYMSWYRQDPGLGLRQIYYSMNVEVTDKGDVPEGYKVSRKEKRNFPLILESPSPNQTSLYFCASGTGGIFSGANVLTFGAGSRLTVL.

The CDR3 nucleotides read TGTGCCAGCAGCTTTAGCGGGGGGGCCTCTTCTCATACGCAGTATTTT. The encoded protein is CASSFSGGASSHTQYF. The V gene is TRBV7-3, the J gene TRBJ2-3, with 11 bases that match TRBD2. The CDR3 runs to 16 residues. V lost 3 bases, J lost 7 bases, and 9 bases stayed unmatched. Germline V lookup: CDR1 SGHTA, CDR2 FQGTGA.

The chain uses TRBV10-3 and TRBJ1-3, with D unresolved. Germline V gives CDR1 ENHRY, CDR2 SYGVKD. V lost 4 bases, J lost 0 bases, and 4 bases lay in between. The CDR3 loop spans 13 amino acids. This CDR3 is CAISAFSGNTIYF. The CDR3 DNA reads TGTGCCATCAGTGCGTTCTCTGGAAACACCATATATTTT.

The CDR3 DNA follows: TGCGCCAGCAGCTCCGCGGGACAGGGGGCGCAAGAGACCCAGTACTTC. Protein product: CASSSAGQGAQETQYF. The chain is built from TRBV5-1 and TRBJ2-5; 12 bases line up with TRBD1. CDR1 is SGHRS, CDR2 YFSETQ, per germline. V shed 3 bases, J shed 2 bases, and the junction held 5 bases outside the gene matches. This CDR3 is 16 amino acids long.

The V call is TRBV9, the J call TRBJ1-1; 9 nucleotides align to TRBD1. Losses at the gene ends were 0 bases for V and 10 bases for J; bases not matched to a gene: 4. This CDR3 comprises 13 residues. From germline, CDR1 is SGDLS and CDR2 YYNGEE. CDR3 region: CASSVEGQGTAFF. As DNA, the CDR3 is TGTGCCAGCAGCGTAGAGGGACAGGGCACAGCTTTCTTT.

The V gene is TRBV28, the J gene TRBJ1-1, with D perhaps TRBD1 (5 bases). V was clipped by 6 bases and J by 0 bases, with 11 bases between them. The CDR3 sequence is 14 residues long. Germline V gene lookup returns CDR1 MDHEN and CDR2 SYDVKM. The CDR3 protein is CASSPGGVNTEAFF. DNA of the CDR3: TGTGCCAGCAGCCCTGGGGGGGTGAACACTGAAGCTTTCTTT.

The chain is built from TRBV7-2 and TRBJ1-2; TRBD1 matches 8 bases. This CDR3 contains 14 residues. The germline V gene encodes CDR1 SGHTA and CDR2 FQGNSA. The J segment lost 8 bases and the V segment lost 0 bases, leaving 5 bases of the junction unmatched. The CDR3 loop reads CASSLADRARGYTF. The CDR3 DNA reads TGTGCCAGCAGCTTAGCGGACAGGGCGCGAGGCTACACCTTC.

The chain recombines TRBV9 with TRBJ2-3; perhaps TRBD2 as D (6 bases). The CDR3 covers 16 residues. The germline V gene has CDR1 SGDLS and CDR2 YYNGEE. Trimming took 0 bases from V and 5 from J, leaving 16 bases between them. CDR3 sequence (DNA): TGTGCCAGCAGCGTAGGGCCAGGTTGGGAGGAAGATACGCAGTATTTT. Protein sequence: CASSVGPGWEEDTQYF.

This rearrangement joins TRBV7-7 to TRBJ2-1; D possibly corresponds to TRBD2 (5 bases). Germline V gene sequence: CDR1 SSHAT, CDR2 FNYEAQ (reference sequence). There are 13 residues in the CDR3. Trimming left V 1 base short and J 9 bases short, with 10 bases between. CDR3 nucleotide sequence: TGTGCCAGCAGCTTAGTTCGCAGCGGTGAGCAGTTCTTC. Translating gives CASSLVRSGEQFF.

CDR3 amino acids: CASSLDGGLRGEKLFF. The DNA of the CDR3 is TGTGCCAGCAGCTTAGACGGCGGTCTTCGAGGTGAAAAACTGTTTTTT. The chain joins TRBV7-6 to TRBJ1-4; D not certain. Looked up from germline, CDR1 is SGHVS and CDR2 is FNYEAQ. Trimming removed 1 base at V and 7 bases at J, with 16 bases between. The CDR3 has 16 amino acids.

This rearrangement joins TRBV9 to TRBJ2-5; D perhaps matches TRBD1 (6 bases). Germline V gives CDR1 SGDLS, CDR2 YYNGEE. The CDR3 sequence is 14 residues long. Trimming stripped 3 bases from V and 2 bases from J, with 11 bases between. The CDR3 bases are TGTGCCAGCAGCGCCGGACAGAGTCAAGAGACCCAGTACTTC. Translation gives CASSAGQSQETQYF.

This clone was counted many times. The chain carries TRBV7-3 and TRBJ2-7; D is uncertain. The CDR3 sequence is 13 residues long. Trimming shortened V by 5 bases and J by 6 bases, and 14 bases separated the two germline ends. CDR1 is SGHTA and CDR2 is FQGTGA in the germline V gene. The DNA for the CDR3 is TGTGCCAGCAGCCGAGACGGGTTCTCCGAGCAGTACTTC. It codes for CASSRDGFSEQYF.

Written as DNA, the CDR3 is TGTGCCAGCTCTGTTACACAGGACACTGAAGCTTTCTTT. Translation: CASSVTQDTEAFF. The J gene is TRBJ1-1, the V gene TRBV7-7; tentatively, D is TRBD1 (5 bases). Germline assignment: CDR1 SSHAT and CDR2 FNYEAQ (reference sequence). The ends were cut back, 8 bases at V and 3 bases at J, with 13 bases in the middle. The CDR3 is made up of 13 amino acids.

This sequence joins TRBV10-3 and TRBJ2-2; 8 bases match TRBD1. CDR1 is ENHRY and CDR2 is SYGVKD in the germline V gene. This CDR3 spans 17 amino acids. The J segment lost 4 bases and the V segment lost 2 bases, leaving 9 bases of the junction unmatched. Written as DNA, the CDR3 is TGTGCCATCAGTGAGCCGCCAGGGGGCATGACCACCGGGGAGCTGTTTTTT. This gives the protein CAISEPPGGMTTGELFF.

This clone showed up just once. CDR3 in amino acids: CASSVRAGDYNEQFF. The CDR3 DNA sequence: TGTGCCAGCAGTGTCAGAGCGGGGGACTACAATGAGCAGTTCTTC. The chain employs TRBV6-4 and TRBJ2-1; 8 bases agree with TRBD2. In germline, CDR1 is MRHNA, CDR2 SNTAGT. This CDR3 is 15 amino acids long. Trimming removed 4 bases from V and 3 bases from J; junction bases left unmatched: 5.

This sequence joins TRBV19 and TRBJ2-3; 8 nucleotides agree with TRBD2. CDR3 size: 15 residues. V lost 5 bases to trimming and J lost 0 bases; unmatched junction nucleotides: 4. The germline gives CDR1 LNHDA, CDR2 SQIVND (reference sequence). CDR3 in DNA: TGTGCCAGTAGTGGAGCGGGGGCTAGCACAGATACGCAGTATTTT. This translates into CASSGAGASTDTQYF.

The chain carries TRBV19 and TRBJ1-4, with D possibly matching TRBD1 (5 bases). CDR3 length: 18 residues. The V and J ends lost 5 bases and 0 bases respectively, with 19 bases between them. CDR1 and CDR2 (germline): LNHDA, SQIVND (reference sequence). The CDR3 region has the DNA TGTGCCAGTAGTGGAGGGACTTGGGGGGGGGCAACTAATGAAAAACTGTTTTTT. This encodes CASSGGTWGGATNEKLFF.

The genes are TRBV12-5 and TRBJ1-1; 9 bases are a match to TRBD1. V lost 3 bases to trimming and J lost 8 bases; unmatched junction nucleotides: 13. CDR1 and CDR2 (germline): LGHNT, FRNRAP. There are 16 residues in the CDR3. The CDR3 coding sequence is TGTGCTAGTGGTTTTGCTCCGGGACAGGGACAACTGGAAGCTTTCTTT. It is translated as CASGFAPGQGQLEAFF. The full variable domain, with the rest looked up from reference TRBV12-5 and TRBJ1-1, is DARVTQTPRHKVTEMGQEVTMRCQPILGHNTVFWYRQTMMQGLELLAYFRNRAPLDDSGMPKDRFSAEMPDATLATLKIQPSEPRDSAVYFCASGFAPGQGQLEAFFGQGTRLTVV.

As for this clone: An end of the junction differs from the germline gene, which may be a read error. The V call is TRBV5-1, the J call TRBJ1-4; D is perhaps TRBD1 (5 bases). The germline CDR1 and CDR2 sequences are SGHRS and YFSETQ. This CDR3 is 15 amino acids long. CDR3 DNA sequence: TGCGCCAGCAGCTTGGTGCAGGGAAGTAATGAAAAACCGTTTTTT. This codes for CASSLVQGSNEKPFF.

CDR3 residues: CASSLPIGSTDTQYF. CDR3 sequence (DNA): TGCGCCAGCAGCTTACCTATTGGTAGCACAGATACGCAGTATTTT. The V gene is TRBV5-1, the J gene TRBJ2-3; D is uncertain. CDR1 and CDR2 (germline): SGHRS, YFSETQ. This CDR3 contains 15 residues. V was pared by 2 bases and J by 0 bases, with 10 bases between.

V is TRBV7-9 and J is TRBJ1-1, with 7 bases identical to TRBD1. Trimming took 5 bases from V and 1 from J; bases not matched to a gene: 4. The CDR3 is 14 residues long. Looked up from germline, CDR1 is SEHNR and CDR2 is FQNEAQ (reference sequence). In DNA, the CDR3 is TGTGCCAGCAGCCCCTGGACAGGGAACACTGAAGCTTTCTTT. Amino acids: CASSPWTGNTEAFF.

The gene calls are TRBV5-5 and TRBJ2-1, with 7 bases lining up with TRBD1. This CDR3 is built from 18 residues. Germline trimming cut 4 bases from V and 4 bases from J; bases unmatched to any gene: 17. CDR1 SGHKS and CDR2 YYEKEE come from the germline V gene (reference sequence). Here the CDR3 reads CASSAKGLLGGPYNEQFF. In DNA, the CDR3 is TGTGCCAGCAGCGCGAAGGGGCTTCTAGGGGGCCCTTACAATGAGCAGTTCTTC. The full variable domain, rest sourced from reference TRBV5-5 and TRBJ2-1, is DAGVTQSPTHLIKTRGQQVTLRCSPISGHKSVSWYQQVLGQGPQFIFQYYEKEERGRGNFPDRFSARQFPNYSSELNVNALLLGDSALYLCASSAKGLLGGPYNEQFFGPGTRLTVL.

This clone appeared once. The chain combines TRBV5-6 with TRBJ1-2; D gene uncertain. The germline V gene encodes CDR1 SGHDT and CDR2 YYEEEE. There are 15 residues in the CDR3. V lost 0 bases and J 7 bases, leaving 16 bases between the germline ends. CDR3 protein: CASSLDRVLSSGYTF. The CDR3, as DNA: TGTGCCAGCAGCTTGGACAGAGTCCTTTCTTCTGGCTACACCTTC.

The chain uses TRBV6-5 and TRBJ2-1; TRBD2 might be the D (6 bases). With 1 base removed from V and 5 bases from J, the gap between germline ends came to 15 bases. The CDR3 loop spans 16 amino acids. Germline-derived CDR1 and CDR2 are MNHEY and SVGAGI. CDR3 sequence (DNA): TGTGCCAGCAGTTACTTACTAGCAACTGGGCACAATGAGCAGTTCTTC. The encoded protein is CASSYLLATGHNEQFF.

CDR3 in DNA: TGTGCCAGCAGCGCAACAGGGGGTTCCAATCAGCCCCAGCATTTT. As protein: CASSATGGSNQPQHF. The chain couples TRBV6-5 to TRBJ1-5; 8 bases line up with TRBD1. The CDR3 length is 15 residues. With 6 bases clipped from V and 3 bases from J, the junction kept 7 bases outside the gene matches. Looked up from germline, CDR1 is MNHEY and CDR2 is SVGAGI.